A selection of T cell receptor beta chains follows, all from one sample in a study of T cell responses to AZD1222 COVID-19 vaccine. TCRdb's table, derived via immunoSEQ multiplex PCR, lists solely in-frame clones and lacks some. This table has around 160,000 clones, about 91% appearing once. The sample in question was peripheral blood, obtained 28 days after the second AZD1222 dose. The source is an adult who received the AZD1222 COVID-19 vaccine. CDR3s leave out the opening cysteine and the closing phenylalanine or tryptophan.

J gene: TRBJ1-3; V gene: TRBV18; CDR3 protein: ASSPPSGGEGNTIY
J gene: TRBJ1-1; V gene: TRBV29-1; CDR3 protein: SVETGESTEAF
J gene: TRBJ2-3; V gene: TRBV6-5; CDR3 protein: ASSGLYPTDTQY
J gene: TRBJ1-5; V gene: TRBV27; CDR3 protein: ASSDRGQRQPQH
J gene: TRBJ1-5; V gene: TRBV6-5; CDR3 protein: ASRRQGNSNQPQH
J gene: TRBJ1-6; V gene: TRBV18; CDR3 protein: ASSPPRTGGSYNSPLH
J gene: TRBJ1-1; V gene: TRBV10-2; CDR3 protein: ASSEGTEAF
J gene: TRBJ1-2; V gene: TRBV19; CDR3 protein: ASSIKGNGYT
J gene: TRBJ1-1; V gene: TRBV5-1; CDR3 protein: ASSLSPTGLSEAF
J gene: TRBJ1-3; V gene: TRBV4-1; CDR3 protein: ASSQDAGAGNTIY
J gene: TRBJ1-4; V gene: TRBV5-7; CDR3 protein: ASSLEVKAGLPREKLF
J gene: TRBJ2-7; V gene: TRBV2; CDR3 protein: ASRPPGTHGHEQY
J gene: TRBJ2-2; V gene: TRBV12-3/TRBV12-4; CDR3 protein: ASSRAGELF
J gene: TRBJ2-7; V gene: TRBV27; CDR3 protein: ASSPDLSLYEQY
J gene: TRBJ1-1; V gene: TRBV4-1; CDR3 protein: ASSHGAGNTEAF
J gene: TRBJ1-2; V gene: TRBV10-3; CDR3 protein: AISESRGWGDGYT
J gene: TRBJ2-2; V gene: TRBV10-3; CDR3 protein: ASRDSYTGELF
J gene: TRBJ1-1; V gene: TRBV5-4; CDR3 protein: ASSSGTGRDTEAF
J gene: TRBJ1-5; V gene: TRBV7-9; CDR3 protein: ASSPQNQPQH
J gene: TRBJ1-2; V gene: TRBV15; CDR3 protein: ATSPQGFHYGYT
J gene: TRBJ2-7; V gene: TRBV5-1; CDR3 protein: ASSLWGESYEQY
J gene: TRBJ1-5; V gene: TRBV7-8; CDR3 protein: ASSSTSNVQPQH
J gene: TRBJ1-2; V gene: TRBV13; CDR3 protein: ASSTRPRGRGYT
J gene: TRBJ1-3; V gene: TRBV13; CDR3 protein: ASSLSGAGNTIY
J gene: TRBJ1-1; V gene: TRBV27; CDR3 protein: ATKIPGLYTEAF
J gene: TRBJ1-1; V gene: TRBV5-1; CDR3 protein: ASSREGNTEAF
J gene: TRBJ1-1; V gene: TRBV5-4; CDR3 protein: ASSLGGNRLDTEAF
J gene: TRBJ2-3; V gene: TRBV5-1; CDR3 protein: ASSPGDRSTDTQY
J gene: TRBJ1-5; V gene: TRBV18; CDR3 protein: ASSPSTVAPQH
J gene: TRBJ1-1; V gene: TRBV7-3; CDR3 protein: ASWSGLENTEAF
J gene: TRBJ2-5; V gene: TRBV12-5; CDR3 protein: ASGFPEGGVGETQY
J gene: TRBJ1-6; V gene: TRBV6-1; CDR3 protein: ASSEGQGPYNSPLH
J gene: TRBJ1-1; V gene: TRBV7-9; CDR3 protein: ASSQLGGARTEAF